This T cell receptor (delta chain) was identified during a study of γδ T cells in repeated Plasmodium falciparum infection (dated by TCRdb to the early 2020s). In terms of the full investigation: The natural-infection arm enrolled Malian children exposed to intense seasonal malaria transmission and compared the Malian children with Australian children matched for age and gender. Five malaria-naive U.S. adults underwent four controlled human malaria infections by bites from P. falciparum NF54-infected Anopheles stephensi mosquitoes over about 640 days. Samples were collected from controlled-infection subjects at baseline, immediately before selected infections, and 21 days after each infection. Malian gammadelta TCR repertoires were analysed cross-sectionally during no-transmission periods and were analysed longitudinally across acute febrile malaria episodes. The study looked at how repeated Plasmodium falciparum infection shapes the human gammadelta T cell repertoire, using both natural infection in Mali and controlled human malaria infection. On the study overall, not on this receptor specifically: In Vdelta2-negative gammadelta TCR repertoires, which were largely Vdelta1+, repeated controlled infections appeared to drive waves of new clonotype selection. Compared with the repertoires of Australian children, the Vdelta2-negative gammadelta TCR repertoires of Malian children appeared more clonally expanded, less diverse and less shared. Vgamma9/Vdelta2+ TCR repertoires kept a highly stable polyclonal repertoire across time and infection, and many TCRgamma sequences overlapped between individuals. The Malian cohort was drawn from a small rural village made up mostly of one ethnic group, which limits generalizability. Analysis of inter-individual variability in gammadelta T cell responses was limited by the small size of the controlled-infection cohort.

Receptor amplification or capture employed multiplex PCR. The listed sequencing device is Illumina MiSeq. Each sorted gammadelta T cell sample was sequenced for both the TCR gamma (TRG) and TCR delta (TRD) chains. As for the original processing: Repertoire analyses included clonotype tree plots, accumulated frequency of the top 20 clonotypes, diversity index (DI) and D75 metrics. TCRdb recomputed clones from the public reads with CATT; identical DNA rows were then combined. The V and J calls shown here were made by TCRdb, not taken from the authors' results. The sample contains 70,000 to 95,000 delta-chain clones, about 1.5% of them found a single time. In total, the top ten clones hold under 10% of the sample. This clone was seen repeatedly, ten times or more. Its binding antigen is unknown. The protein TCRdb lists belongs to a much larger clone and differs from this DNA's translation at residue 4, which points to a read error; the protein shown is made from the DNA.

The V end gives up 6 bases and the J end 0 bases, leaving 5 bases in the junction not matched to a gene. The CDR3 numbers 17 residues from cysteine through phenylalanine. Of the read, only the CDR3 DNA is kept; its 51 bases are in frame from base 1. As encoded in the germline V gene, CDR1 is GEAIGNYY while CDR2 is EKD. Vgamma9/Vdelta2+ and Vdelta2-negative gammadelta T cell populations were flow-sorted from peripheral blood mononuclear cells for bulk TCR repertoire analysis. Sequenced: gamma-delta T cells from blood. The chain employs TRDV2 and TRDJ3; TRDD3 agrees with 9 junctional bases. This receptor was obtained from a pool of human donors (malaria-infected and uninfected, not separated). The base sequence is TGTGCCTGTAACAACTGGGGGAGCTCCTGGGACACCCGACAGATGTTTTTC. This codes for CACNNWGSSWDTRQMFF.